The rows below give T cell receptor beta chains drawn from one sample of a study of blood T cell repertoires in COVID-19. Some clones are missing from TCRdb's copy, which holds only in-frame ones; the method was immunoSEQ multiplex PCR. This sample carries about 150,000 clones, 76% of them seen once, and the ten largest clones take roughly 3.5%. Sequenced: peripheral blood. The receptor source for this set is an elderly woman with acute or convalescent COVID-19. Both conserved end residues are part of each CDR3. A D gene is named only where the DNA matches it firmly. The size field is filled for only some rows; it gives once, few, many or a size class.

j_gene: TRBJ1-6
d_gene: NA
v_gene: TRBV20-1
abundance: NA
CDR3nt: TGCAGTGCTAGTGACCCCACCGGCTCCTATAATTCACCCCTCCACTTT
CDR3aa: CSASDPTGSYNSPLHF

j_gene: TRBJ2-3
d_gene: TRBD1
v_gene: TRBV4-2
abundance: once
CDR3nt: TGTGCCAGCAGCCAGGAGACAGGGGGCCCCACAGATACGCAGTATTTT
CDR3aa: CASSQETGGPTDTQYF

j_gene: TRBJ2-7
d_gene: TRBD2
v_gene: TRBV6-5
abundance: NA
CDR3nt: TGTGCCAGCAGTTTAACCCCTAGCGGGTTGTGGGAGCAGTACTTC
CDR3aa: CASSLTPSGLWEQYF

j_gene: TRBJ1-2
d_gene: TRBD1
v_gene: TRBV2
abundance: few
CDR3nt: TGTGCCAGCAGTGAAAACGCCCCCGGACAGGCCCGATGCACCTTC
CDR3aa: CASSENAPGQARCTF

j_gene: TRBJ2-7
d_gene: NA
v_gene: TRBV3-1/TRBV3-2
abundance: NA
CDR3nt: TGTGCCAGCAGCTATCTCCCCCGGGCCTACGAGCAGTACTTC
CDR3aa: CASSYLPRAYEQYF

j_gene: TRBJ2-3
d_gene: NA
v_gene: TRBV12-5
abundance: NA
CDR3nt: TGTGCTAGTGGTTTTTTCCTTGGAGCTAGCACAGATACGCAGTATTTT
CDR3aa: CASGFFLGASTDTQYF

j_gene: TRBJ1-2
d_gene: TRBD1
v_gene: TRBV3-1/TRBV3-2
abundance: few
CDR3nt: TGTGCCAGCAGCCGGGGACAGGGCGGATTCTCGGGTGGCTACACCTTC
CDR3aa: CASSRGQGGFSGGYTF

j_gene: TRBJ2-3
d_gene: NA
v_gene: TRBV9
abundance: NA
CDR3nt: TGTGCCAGCAGAAGAGGGGGTGAAGATACGCAGTATTTT
CDR3aa: CASRRGGEDTQYF

j_gene: TRBJ2-5
d_gene: NA
v_gene: TRBV3-1/TRBV3-2
abundance: NA
CDR3nt: TGTGCCAGCAGCCAAGTTCGGGGGGCGGTGGGAGAGACCCAGTACTTC
CDR3aa: CASSQVRGAVGETQYF

j_gene: TRBJ1-3
d_gene: TRBD1
v_gene: TRBV9
abundance: NA
CDR3nt: TGTGCCAGCAGCGTAGCTGCCCAGGGGGGCGGAAACACCATATATTTT
CDR3aa: CASSVAAQGGGNTIYF

j_gene: TRBJ1-2
d_gene: NA
v_gene: TRBV2
abundance: NA
CDR3nt: TGTGCCAGCAGTTCCAGAAACACTAACTATGGCTACACCTTC
CDR3aa: CASSSRNTNYGYTF

j_gene: TRBJ2-4
d_gene: TRBD1
v_gene: TRBV10-3
abundance: NA
CDR3nt: TGTGCCATCAGTGAAGTGGGAAGGGGGCTTGGGAAAAACATTCAGTACTTC
CDR3aa: CAISEVGRGLGKNIQYF

j_gene: TRBJ1-4
d_gene: NA
v_gene: TRBV7-9
abundance: NA
CDR3nt: TGTGCCAGCAGTTGGGCCTCGGACAGCTTTAATGAAAAACTGTTTTTT
CDR3aa: CASSWASDSFNEKLFF

j_gene: TRBJ1-4
d_gene: TRBD1
v_gene: TRBV18
abundance: NA
CDR3nt: TGTGCCAGCTCATCCCAGACAGGGACTAATGAAAAACTGTTTTTT
CDR3aa: CASSSQTGTNEKLFF

j_gene: TRBJ2-5
d_gene: NA
v_gene: TRBV5-1
abundance: NA
CDR3nt: TGCGCCAGCAGCCCCCAGGGAGGTCAAGAGACCCAGTACTTC
CDR3aa: CASSPQGGQETQYF

j_gene: TRBJ1-1
d_gene: TRBD1
v_gene: TRBV16
abundance: NA
CDR3nt: TGTGCCAGCAGCCAATCAGAGGGGGCCCCTTACACTGAAGCTTTCTTT
CDR3aa: CASSQSEGAPYTEAFF

j_gene: TRBJ1-5
d_gene: NA
v_gene: TRBV10-3
abundance: NA
CDR3nt: TGTGCCATCAGTGAGAACCCGGATCAGCCCCAGCATTTT
CDR3aa: CAISENPDQPQHF

j_gene: TRBJ1-5
d_gene: NA
v_gene: TRBV18
abundance: few
CDR3nt: TGTGCCAGCTCACCACTGACAGTAAATCAGCCCCAGCATTTT
CDR3aa: CASSPLTVNQPQHF

j_gene: TRBJ1-2
d_gene: TRBD1
v_gene: TRBV28
abundance: NA
CDR3nt: TGTGCCAGCAGTTCTCCTTCCGGGACAGGGGGCGCTAACTATGGCTACACCTTC
CDR3aa: CASSSPSGTGGANYGYTF

j_gene: TRBJ2-5
d_gene: TRBD1
v_gene: TRBV11-2
abundance: NA
CDR3nt: TGTGCCAGCAGAACCGGGACAGGGACTCGGGAGACCCAGTACTTC
CDR3aa: CASRTGTGTRETQYF

j_gene: TRBJ1-2
d_gene: NA
v_gene: TRBV3-1/TRBV3-2
abundance: NA
CDR3nt: TGTGCCAGCAGCCAAGATTGGGGCCCCCCTTCTAACTATGGCTACACCTTC
CDR3aa: CASSQDWGPPSNYGYTF

j_gene: TRBJ2-5
d_gene: TRBD2
v_gene: TRBV7-2
abundance: few
CDR3nt: TGTGCCACCTCGGGACTAGCGGGGGCCCAACAAGAGACCCAGTACTTC
CDR3aa: CATSGLAGAQQETQYF

j_gene: TRBJ2-5
d_gene: NA
v_gene: TRBV11-2
abundance: NA
CDR3nt: TGTGCCAGCAGCCATCGACCCGCGGGAGAGACCCAGTACTTC
CDR3aa: CASSHRPAGETQYF

j_gene: TRBJ2-3
d_gene: NA
v_gene: TRBV6-1
abundance: once
CDR3nt: TGTGCCAGCAGTGCAGGGTACCCAGATACGCAGTATTTT
CDR3aa: CASSAGYPDTQYF

j_gene: TRBJ1-1
d_gene: TRBD1
v_gene: TRBV14
abundance: NA
CDR3nt: TGTGCCAGCAGCCTGCGGTGGTTGACAGGGGCTGTCACTGAAGCTTTCTTT
CDR3aa: CASSLRWLTGAVTEAFF

j_gene: TRBJ2-3
d_gene: TRBD2
v_gene: TRBV4-3
abundance: NA
CDR3nt: TGCGCCAGCAGCCAAGCGGGGGGGGTTGTAGATACGCAGTATTTT
CDR3aa: CASSQAGGVVDTQYF

j_gene: TRBJ2-5
d_gene: NA
v_gene: TRBV6-2/TRBV6-3
abundance: NA
CDR3nt: TGTGCCAGCAGTTACTCCGGAACACCGGGGAGGGAGACCCAGTACTTC
CDR3aa: CASSYSGTPGRETQYF

j_gene: TRBJ1-2
d_gene: NA
v_gene: TRBV6-6
abundance: few
CDR3nt: TGTGCCAGCAGCCGGGACAATTATGGCTACACCTTC
CDR3aa: CASSRDNYGYTF

j_gene: TRBJ1-4
d_gene: NA
v_gene: TRBV5-1
abundance: NA
CDR3nt: TGCGCCAGCAGCTTGGCTTCAACAAATAGCTTACTAGGTGAAAAACTGTTTTTT
CDR3aa: CASSLASTNSLLGEKLFF

j_gene: TRBJ1-1
d_gene: NA
v_gene: TRBV10-1
abundance: NA
CDR3nt: TGCGCCAGCAGTGAGTCGCGGGCGGGGGCCACTGAAGCTTTCTTT
CDR3aa: CASSESRAGATEAFF

j_gene: TRBJ2-5
d_gene: NA
v_gene: TRBV5-1
abundance: NA
CDR3nt: TGCGCCAGCAGCGCAGGGACAGCGGCGGGATTTGAGACCCAGTACTTC
CDR3aa: CASSAGTAAGFETQYF

j_gene: TRBJ2-5
d_gene: TRBD2
v_gene: TRBV19
abundance: NA
CDR3nt: TGTGCCAGTCAGAGTAGCGGGGAAGAGACCCAGTACTTC
CDR3aa: CASQSSGEETQYF

j_gene: TRBJ2-3
d_gene: TRBD1
v_gene: TRBV10-3
abundance: once
CDR3nt: TGTGCCATCAACACAGGGGTTGAGACAGATACGCAGTATTTT
CDR3aa: CAINTGVETDTQYF

j_gene: TRBJ2-3
d_gene: NA
v_gene: TRBV7-7
abundance: NA
CDR3nt: TGTGCCAGCAGCCAGGGACTGAGCACAGATACGCAGTATTTT
CDR3aa: CASSQGLSTDTQYF

j_gene: TRBJ1-6
d_gene: NA
v_gene: TRBV11-3
abundance: few
CDR3nt: TGTGCCAGCAGCTTAGGTGGAGCGCGGGAATCACCCCTCCACTTT
CDR3aa: CASSLGGARESPLHF

j_gene: TRBJ2-2
d_gene: TRBD1
v_gene: TRBV19
abundance: NA
CDR3nt: TGTGCCAGTAGGAGGGACAGGAACACCGGGGAGCTGTTTTTT
CDR3aa: CASRRDRNTGELFF

j_gene: TRBJ1-1
d_gene: NA
v_gene: TRBV19
abundance: NA
CDR3nt: TGTGCCAGTAGTATGGGGGCAGCACTAATGAACACTGAAGCTTTCTTT
CDR3aa: CASSMGAALMNTEAFF

j_gene: TRBJ1-2
d_gene: NA
v_gene: TRBV6-5
abundance: NA
CDR3nt: TGTGCCAGCAGTCCCGGGACAAGAGATCATGGCTACACCTTC
CDR3aa: CASSPGTRDHGYTF

j_gene: TRBJ2-7
d_gene: TRBD2
v_gene: TRBV4-2
abundance: NA
CDR3nt: TGTGCCAGCAGCCAAGAACTAGCGGGGGGCTACGAGCAGTACTTC
CDR3aa: CASSQELAGGYEQYF

j_gene: TRBJ1-1
d_gene: TRBD1
v_gene: TRBV6-2/TRBV6-3
abundance: NA
CDR3nt: TGTGCCAGCAGTTATGGACAGGGGGCATGGGGCACTGAAGCTTTCTTT
CDR3aa: CASSYGQGAWGTEAFF

j_gene: TRBJ2-7
d_gene: NA
v_gene: TRBV10-3
abundance: NA
CDR3nt: TGTGCCATCCAGGGCAGGTTTGATTCCGAGCAGTACTTC
CDR3aa: CAIQGRFDSEQYF

j_gene: TRBJ2-7
d_gene: NA
v_gene: TRBV19
abundance: NA
CDR3nt: TGTGCCAGTAGTATAGAAACAGGGATTTCCTACGAGCAGTACTTC
CDR3aa: CASSIETGISYEQYF

j_gene: TRBJ2-7
d_gene: TRBD2
v_gene: TRBV7-3
abundance: NA
CDR3nt: TGTGCCAGCAGCCCCCTGGGGGCGGGGGGGGCTGGCGAGCAGTACTTC
CDR3aa: CASSPLGAGGAGEQYF

j_gene: TRBJ1-2
d_gene: TRBD1
v_gene: TRBV5-1
abundance: NA
CDR3nt: TGCGCCAGCAGCTGGGACAGCCGTACTAACTATGGCTACACCTTC
CDR3aa: CASSWDSRTNYGYTF

j_gene: TRBJ2-5
d_gene: TRBD2
v_gene: TRBV30
abundance: NA
CDR3nt: TGTGCCTGGACGTCAGCGGGATTCCTAGGTGGGACCCAGTACTTC
CDR3aa: CAWTSAGFLGGTQYF